This TCR beta chain was sequenced during a study of early T cells in non-severe SARS-CoV-2 infection (dated by TCRdb to the early 2020s). Some background on the complete study: TCR sequencing used bulk RNA from unsorted whole blood, so alpha and beta chains could not be paired. Overall study results and their limits: VDJdb matching was skewed toward anti-spike CD8 responses and likely underestimated virus-specific expansions, missing private and CD4 specificities.

The study was a case-control design nested within a healthcare worker cohort in London, UK, with weekly nasopharyngeal swab PCR tests and blood sampling. Healthcare workers were enrolled in the week of the UK lockdown, from 23 to 31 March 2020, and were followed every week for up to roughly 16 weeks. The CDR3 runs 13 amino acids, cysteine and phenylalanine included. The DNA shown is the 39-base CDR3, in frame from base 1. CDR1 and CDR2, per the germline V gene, are MNHEY and SVGAGI. V was cut back by 2 bases and J by 8 bases, leaving a gap of 12 bases between them. Comment on this clonotype: Its cognate antigen has yet to be identified. No per-base quality is available; no much larger clone lies one base away.

Receptor libraries were prepared by 5' RACE. Sequencer: NextSeq 500. To correct for sequencing error and PCR bias, the TCR library protocol tagged individual cDNA molecules with unique molecular identifiers. Both TCR alpha and beta chains were sequenced, and tight co-correlation was observed between alpha and beta sequence abundances in each sample. Turning to the authors' computational methods: Decombinator V4 was used to perform V gene, J gene and CDR3 annotation of TCR sequences. Expanded TCRs were defined as changing significantly between any two time points under a Poisson model with p below 0.0001. TCR abundances were normalised to the total number of TCRs sequenced per sample and expressed as counts per million. TRAV1-2 paired with TRAJ12, TRAJ20 or TRAJ33 defined MAIT TCRs, while TRAV10 paired with TRAJ18 defined iNKT TCRs. VDJdb, accessed on 1 November 2021, was searched for TCRs annotated for CMV, EBV and SARS-CoV-2, and TCRs annotated for more than one antigen were excluded. Through fastp at Q25 and MiXCR, TCRdb rebuilt clones from the public reads, retaining in-frame beta chains. Identical CDR3 proteins give one entry, which carries the most common genes and DNA. TCRdb, not the authors, supplied the V and J calls. The sample yields over 50,000 distinct CDR3 sequences; 10% to 15% were counted once. Of the sample, around 2.8% is held by the ten largest clones.

Sequences were obtained from whole blood. The V and J genes are TRBV6-5 and TRBJ1-2; matching of 6 bases hints at TRBD1 as the D gene. This TCR derives from an adult who was a healthcare worker with PCR-confirmed SARS-CoV-2 infection or an uninfected control (not recorded which). The DNA sequence reads TGTGCCAGCAGTTACCGACAGGCCGGGGGCTACACCTTC. It translates to CASSYRQAGGYTF.